This TCR beta chain comes out of a study of T cell responses to AZD1222 COVID-19 vaccine (dated by TCRdb to the early 2020s). For the wider study: AZD1222 recipients given second doses at about 4 weeks or at about 12 weeks were pooled, since spike-specific TCR depth and breadth were not found to differ between the two schedules. Enrollment into the trials was organized by age into subgroups of 18-55, 56-69 and 70-plus years, and those subgroups contained about 160, 30 and 59 TCR-sequenced participants, respectively. A total of roughly 240 trial participants underwent TCR sequencing, of whom some 210 received two doses of AZD1222 and some 25 received two doses of the MenACWY control vaccine. The paper as a whole reports these results and caveats: CD4 TCRs associated with the vaccine covered the entire spike protein, and the dominant responses were in regions 160-218 and 743-854. No day 14 peak-response samples were available, so repertoires were characterized only after the peak T cell response. Participants were mostly white British and included more females than males, and it was suggested by the authors that clonal diversity may have been underestimated. Reportedly, close to half of the unique spike-specific TCRs recognized epitopes lying outside the regions that are mutated in the B.1.351 and B.1.1.7 variants. A significant rise in spike-specific TCR breadth and depth was observed after two AZD1222 doses relative to day 0 and relative to MenACWY recipients. The 56-69-year group was small, and its depth increase did not reach significance, likely because of low power. Conclusions about previously exposed vaccinees were limited because only 6 or 7 AZD1222 recipients were SARS-CoV-2 seropositive at baseline.

The CDR3 regions of human TCRbeta chains were analyzed by immunosequencing. The source study handled its data this way. Repertoire TCRs were checked for matches against a reference library of SARS-CoV-2-specific TCRs that had been generated using the MIRA antigen-specificity platform. Breadth was defined as the fraction of unique TCRs that were SARS-CoV-2-associated, and depth was defined as the fraction of total T cells that were SARS-CoV-2-associated. Using the MIRA data, each spike-specific TCR was mapped to the spike region that the TCR reacts to and placed in a CD4 or CD8 class. Log10-transformed breadth and depth values were compared by one-way ANOVA with Sidak's multiple comparisons tests. Entries here come from immuneACCESS through TCRdb and include only in-frame sequences with V and J called. Some clones fail to appear in such tables; in the studies checked, an unresolved V gene covers under half of the shortfall, and the cause of the remainder is unknown. The V and J calls and clone size are taken from that table; D and trimming were inferred from the DNA. A total of about 100,000 clones appear in this sample, just over 90% of them only once. The ten largest clones take up 1.3% of the sample.

V gives up 0 bases and J gives up 3 bases, and the segment between their germline ends measures 7 bases. The CDR3 numbers 13 residues from cysteine through phenylalanine. Only the CDR3 portion is preserved as DNA: 39 bases, with reading frame beginning at the first base. The germline V gene provides CDR1 SGHDT and CDR2 YYEEEE. The time point label on this specimen signifies: baseline before first vaccination. Vaccinee samples came from UK trials COV001 and COV002, including a single-blind randomized controlled phase 2/3 trial of AZD1222 (ChAdOx1 nCoV-19) in healthy adults. For TCRbeta chain sequencing, PBMC samples were collected from trial participants at day 0 and at day 28 after the second dose. Concerning this clone: No antigen is known for it. The record has no base qualities; no much larger clone is one base away.

This clonotype was obtained from an adult in good health. The sequencing used peripheral blood, collected on day 0 of AZD1222 vaccination. The chain couples TRBV5-6 to TRBJ2-7, with the D gene not clear enough to name. The DNA is TGTGCCAGCAGCTTGGAGGGTAACTACGAGCAGTACTTC. This gives the protein CASSLEGNYEQYF.